This TCR beta chain stems from a study of molecular identifiers for immune sequencing clone quantification. TCRdb independently ran MiXCR on the PCR reads; one entry per CDR3 protein. Of some 65,000 distinct CDR3 sequences listed, approximately 17% are singletons. This clonotype showed up just a few times. This CDR3 is built from 14 residues. Looked up from germline, CDR1 is SQVTM and CDR2 is ANQGSEA. V was pared by 7 bases and J by 7 bases, with 20 bases between. The V call is TRBV29-1, the J call TRBJ2-1, with D maybe TRBD1 (6 bases). This clonotype was obtained from a human donor in good health. Some libraries in this study had Jurkat cell RNA spiked in. The sequencing input was naive CD8+ T cells from blood, with Jurkat cell RNA spiked in. Stated subset: FACS-sorted CD8+CD4-CCR7+CD45RA+ naive T cells. CDR3 sequence reads: CSAIQGYPTNEQFF. The DNA of the CDR3 is TGCAGCGCCATACAGGGTTACCCTACAAATGAGCAGTTCTTC.